The source of this T cell receptor beta chain is a study of vaccination effects on CD4 cells after COVID-19. Study results and caveats: The study found marked clonal contraction of infection- and vaccine-induced clones late after vaccination. Only a single clone (1 of 255 vaccine-induced clones in healthy vaccinees) cross-reacted with common cold coronaviruses.

Clones were read by immunoSEQ multiplex PCR, and TCRdb kept only the in-frame ones, dropping some. The data hold some 61,000 clones, with roughly three quarters observed a single time. This CDR3 is 15 amino acids long. CDR1 is MDHEN and CDR2 is SYDVKM in the germline V gene. The V segment lost 2 bases and the J segment 5 bases; nucleotides outside the gene matches: 4. Viral peptide pools were used in the ViraFEST assay to expand antigen-specific CD4+ T cells, and sequencing came afterward. Following 10 days of culture, CD4+ T cells were isolated. Each person got two doses of an mRNA SARS-CoV-2 vaccine, BNT162b2 or mRNA-1273. Vaccine recipients lacked prior SARS-CoV-2 infection and had negative nucleocapsid antibodies. Days 3 and 7 saw half the medium replaced with IL-2 medium. With regard to this clone: What it recognizes is unknown.

The material was CD4+ T cells from PBMCs cultured with HCoV-OC43 spike peptides, obtained after COVID-19 vaccination. Subset here: HCoV-OC43 spike overlapping peptide pool stimulation. V and J are TRBV28 and TRBJ2-2, with 8 bases that match TRBD2. The receptor was isolated from a human donor who received a COVID-19 vaccine. CDR3 coding DNA: TGTGCCAGCAGTTTACCCCAGCGGGGGACCGGGGAGCTGTTTTTT. This codes for CASSLPQRGTGELFF.